A single sample is the source of the 2 T cell receptor beta chains below, sequenced in a study of beta chain features in type 1 diabetes. Reverse transcription of all isolated RNA meant that expressed TCRB transcripts were sequenced. This table comes from immunoSEQ multiplex PCR, and its TCRdb copy is limited to in-frame clones, with some not included. The sample lists tens of thousands of clones; about 65% were seen once. Sequencing used Tregs from blood. Source of these receptors: a woman under 40 in good health.

V usage is TRBV21-1 and J usage is TRBJ2-7; the table's TRBD2 call for D was not verified on the DNA. TRBV21-1 constitutes a pseudogene. CDR3 length equals 18 residues. The CDR3 DNA reads TGTGCCAGCAGCAAACGTTTATTTTCCGGGACTTTCTCCTACGAGCAGTACTTC. Translating gives CASSKRLFSGTFSYEQYF.

This clone was counted a single time. This rearrangement joins TRBV7-2 to TRBJ1-3; D not resolved. Trimming stripped 1 base from V and 3 bases from J, with 13 bases between. From germline, CDR1 is SGHTA and CDR2 FQGNSA. The CDR3 length is 16 residues. The CDR3 here is CASSLGLPPGGNTIYF. The DNA for the CDR3 is TGTGCCAGCAGCTTAGGATTACCGCCGGGTGGAAACACCATATATTTT.